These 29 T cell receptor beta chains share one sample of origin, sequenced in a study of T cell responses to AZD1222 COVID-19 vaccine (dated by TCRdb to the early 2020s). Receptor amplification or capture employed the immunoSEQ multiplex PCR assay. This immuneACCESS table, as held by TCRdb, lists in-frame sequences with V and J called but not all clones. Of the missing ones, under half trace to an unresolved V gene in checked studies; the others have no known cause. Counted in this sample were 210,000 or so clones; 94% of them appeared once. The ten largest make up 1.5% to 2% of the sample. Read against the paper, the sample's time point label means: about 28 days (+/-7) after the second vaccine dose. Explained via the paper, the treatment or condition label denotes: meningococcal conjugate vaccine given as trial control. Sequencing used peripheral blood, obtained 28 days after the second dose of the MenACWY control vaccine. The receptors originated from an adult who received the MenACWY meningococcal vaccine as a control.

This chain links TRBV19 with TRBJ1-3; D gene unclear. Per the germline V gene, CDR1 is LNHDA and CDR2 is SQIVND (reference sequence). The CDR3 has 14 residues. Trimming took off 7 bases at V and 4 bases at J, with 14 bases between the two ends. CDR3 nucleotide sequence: TGTGCCAGTACCGAGGGCCCGGGAGGAAACACCATATATTTT. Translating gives CASTEGPGGNTIYF.

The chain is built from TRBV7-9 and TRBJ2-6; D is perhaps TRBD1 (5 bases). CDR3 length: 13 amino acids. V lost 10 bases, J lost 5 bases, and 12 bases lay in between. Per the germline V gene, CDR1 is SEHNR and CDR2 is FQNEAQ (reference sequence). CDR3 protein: CAMLQGWANVLTF. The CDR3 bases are TGTGCCATGCTCCAGGGTTGGGCCAACGTCCTGACTTTC.

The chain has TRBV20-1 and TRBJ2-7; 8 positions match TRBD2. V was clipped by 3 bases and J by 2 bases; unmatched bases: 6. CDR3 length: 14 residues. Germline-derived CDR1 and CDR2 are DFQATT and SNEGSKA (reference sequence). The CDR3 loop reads CSASRTSGPYEQYF. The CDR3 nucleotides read TGCAGTGCTAGTAGAACTAGCGGCCCCTACGAGCAGTACTTC.

The CDR3 DNA is TGTGCCAGCAGCTTACGGCCGGGAGACACTGAAGCTTTCTTT. It codes for CASSLRPGDTEAFF. The rearrangement uses TRBV7-3 and TRBJ1-1; D uncertain. V was clipped by 2 bases and J by 3 bases, with 10 bases between them. There are 14 residues in the CDR3. From germline, CDR1 is SGHTA and CDR2 FQGTGA.

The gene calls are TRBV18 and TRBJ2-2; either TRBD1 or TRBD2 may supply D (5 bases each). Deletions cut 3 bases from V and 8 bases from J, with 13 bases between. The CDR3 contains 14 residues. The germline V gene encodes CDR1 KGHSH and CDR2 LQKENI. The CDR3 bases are TGTGCCAGCTCACCTCGGGACCGGACTGGGGAGCTGTTTTTT. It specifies CASSPRDRTGELFF.

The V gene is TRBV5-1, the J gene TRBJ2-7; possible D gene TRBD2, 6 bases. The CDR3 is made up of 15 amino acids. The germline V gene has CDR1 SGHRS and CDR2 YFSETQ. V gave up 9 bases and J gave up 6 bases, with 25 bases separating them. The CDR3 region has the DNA TGCGCCACCCGGAGGGACCGGGATCCTGCCTTCGAGCAGTACTTC. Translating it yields CATRRDRDPAFEQYF.

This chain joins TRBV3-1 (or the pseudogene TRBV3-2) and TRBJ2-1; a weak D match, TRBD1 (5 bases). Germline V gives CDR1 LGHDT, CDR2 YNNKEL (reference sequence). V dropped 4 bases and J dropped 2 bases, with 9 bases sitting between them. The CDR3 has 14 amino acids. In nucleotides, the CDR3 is TGTGCCAGCAGCCTCCTAGGGGCCTACAATGAGCAGTTCTTC. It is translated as CASSLLGAYNEQFF.

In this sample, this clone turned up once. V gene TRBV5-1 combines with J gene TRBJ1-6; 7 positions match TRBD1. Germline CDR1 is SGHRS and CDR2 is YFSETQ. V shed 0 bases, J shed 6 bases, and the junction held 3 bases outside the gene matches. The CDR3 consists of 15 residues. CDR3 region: CASSLEGAGNSPLHF. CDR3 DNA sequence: TGCGCCAGCAGCTTGGAGGGGGCTGGTAATTCACCCCTCCACTTT.

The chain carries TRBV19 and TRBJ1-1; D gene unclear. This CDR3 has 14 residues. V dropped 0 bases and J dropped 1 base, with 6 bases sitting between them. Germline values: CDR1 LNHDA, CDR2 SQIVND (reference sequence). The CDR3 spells CASSIEGRNTEAFF. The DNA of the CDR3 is TGTGCCAGTAGTATAGAGGGCAGGAACACTGAAGCTTTCTTT.

The CDR3 is CASSLVTTINEQFF. The CDR3 DNA reads TGTGCCAGCAGCTTAGTAACTACCATCAATGAGCAGTTCTTC. The rearrangement uses TRBV7-2 and TRBJ2-1; D is unresolved. The germline CDR1 and CDR2 sequences are SGHTA and FQGNSA. The CDR3 totals 14 residues. Trimming left V 1 base short and J 6 bases short, with 10 bases between.

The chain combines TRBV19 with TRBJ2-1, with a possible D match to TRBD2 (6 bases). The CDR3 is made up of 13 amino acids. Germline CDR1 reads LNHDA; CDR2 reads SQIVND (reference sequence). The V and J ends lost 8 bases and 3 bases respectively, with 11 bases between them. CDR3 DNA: TGTGCCAGTGGTAGCGGAGTCTACAATGAGCAGTTCTTC. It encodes CASGSGVYNEQFF.

The CDR3, as DNA: TGCGCCAGCAGCGAACCGACAGGGCGGGATGGCTACACCTTC. Translating gives CASSEPTGRDGYTF. The rearrangement joins TRBV5-1 to TRBJ1-2, with 7 bases identical to TRBD1. This CDR3 region has 14 residues. With 4 bases clipped from V and 6 bases from J, the junction kept 9 bases outside the gene matches. In germline, CDR1 is SGHRS, CDR2 YFSETQ.

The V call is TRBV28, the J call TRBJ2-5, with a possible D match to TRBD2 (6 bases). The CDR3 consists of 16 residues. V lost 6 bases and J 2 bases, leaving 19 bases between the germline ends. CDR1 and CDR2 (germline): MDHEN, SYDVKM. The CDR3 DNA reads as TGTGCCAGCAGCCTAGTCGGCGGGGCAGTACAAGAGACCCAGTACTTC. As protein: CASSLVGGAVQETQYF.

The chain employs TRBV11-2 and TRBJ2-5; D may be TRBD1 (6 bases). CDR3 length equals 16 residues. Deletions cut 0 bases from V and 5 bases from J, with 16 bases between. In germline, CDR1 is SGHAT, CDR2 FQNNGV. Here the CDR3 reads CASSLDLSGRGETQYF. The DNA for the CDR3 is TGTGCCAGCAGCTTAGACCTCTCCGGCAGGGGCGAGACCCAGTACTTC.

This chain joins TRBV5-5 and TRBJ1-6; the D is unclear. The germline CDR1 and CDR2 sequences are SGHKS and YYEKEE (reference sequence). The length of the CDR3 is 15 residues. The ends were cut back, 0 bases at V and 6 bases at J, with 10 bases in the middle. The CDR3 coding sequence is TGTGCCAGCAGCTTGGTGGTGGGCCTTAATTCACCCCTCCACTTT. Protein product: CASSLVVGLNSPLHF.

CDR3 nucleotides: TGCGCCAGCAGCTTGGAGGGGATAGAAGAGACCCAGTACTTC. Its protein is CASSLEGIEETQYF. The chain employs TRBV5-1 and TRBJ2-5, with a tentative D call TRBD1 (5 bases). Trimming took 0 bases from V and 3 from J, leaving 9 bases between them. CDR3 length: 14 amino acids. Germline-derived CDR1 and CDR2 are SGHRS and YFSETQ.

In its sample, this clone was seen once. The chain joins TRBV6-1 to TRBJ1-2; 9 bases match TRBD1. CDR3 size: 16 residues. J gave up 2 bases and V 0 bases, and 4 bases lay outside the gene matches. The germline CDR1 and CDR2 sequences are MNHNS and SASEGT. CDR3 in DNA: TGTGCCAGCAGTGAAGCCCTGGGACAGGGCAACTATGGCTACACCTTC. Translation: CASSEALGQGNYGYTF.

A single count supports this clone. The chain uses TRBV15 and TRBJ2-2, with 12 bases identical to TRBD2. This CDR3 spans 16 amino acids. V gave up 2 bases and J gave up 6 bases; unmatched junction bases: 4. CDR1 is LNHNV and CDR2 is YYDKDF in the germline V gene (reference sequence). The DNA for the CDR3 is TGTGCCACCAGCAGAACCCGACTAGCGGGAGCCGGGGAGCTGTTTTTT. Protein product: CATSRTRLAGAGELFF.

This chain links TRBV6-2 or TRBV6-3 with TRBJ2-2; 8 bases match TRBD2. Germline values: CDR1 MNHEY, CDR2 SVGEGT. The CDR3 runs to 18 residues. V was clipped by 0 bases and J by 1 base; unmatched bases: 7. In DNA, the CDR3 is TGTGCCAGCAGTTACTCCTTCGGGGGGGATTGGAACACCGGGGAGCTGTTTTTT. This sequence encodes CASSYSFGGDWNTGELFF.

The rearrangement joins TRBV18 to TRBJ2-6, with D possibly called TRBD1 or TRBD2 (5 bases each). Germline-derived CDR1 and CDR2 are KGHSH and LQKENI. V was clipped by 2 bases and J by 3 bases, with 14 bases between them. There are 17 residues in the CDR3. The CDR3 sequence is CASSPEGMGVGANVLTF. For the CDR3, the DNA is TGTGCCAGCTCACCAGAGGGGATGGGAGTTGGGGCCAACGTCCTGACTTTC.

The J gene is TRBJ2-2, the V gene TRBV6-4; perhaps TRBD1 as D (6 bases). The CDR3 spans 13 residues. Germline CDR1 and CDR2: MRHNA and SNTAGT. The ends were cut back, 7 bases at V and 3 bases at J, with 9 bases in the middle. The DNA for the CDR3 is TGTGCCAGCAAAGCAGGGGACACCGGGGAGCTGTTTTTT. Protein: CASKAGDTGELFF.

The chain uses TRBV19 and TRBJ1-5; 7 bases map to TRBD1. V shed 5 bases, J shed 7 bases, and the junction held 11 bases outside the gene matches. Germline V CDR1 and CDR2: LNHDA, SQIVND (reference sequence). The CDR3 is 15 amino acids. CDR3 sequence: CASSSLRQGGQPQHF. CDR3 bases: TGTGCCAGTAGTTCCCTTCGACAGGGTGGACAGCCCCAGCATTTT. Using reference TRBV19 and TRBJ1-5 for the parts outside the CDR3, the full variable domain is DGGITQSPKYLFRKEGQNVTLSCEQNLNHDAMYWYRQDPGQGLRLIYYSQIVNDFQKGDIAEGYSVSREKKESFPLTVTSAQKNPTAFYLCASSSLRQGGQPQHFGDGTRLSIL.

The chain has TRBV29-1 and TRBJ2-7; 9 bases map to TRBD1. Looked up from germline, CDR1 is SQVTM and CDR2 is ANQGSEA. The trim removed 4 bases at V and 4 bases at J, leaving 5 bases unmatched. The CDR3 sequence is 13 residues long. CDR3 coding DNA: TGCAGCGTTGGGGGACAGGGTGGATACGAGCAGTACTTC. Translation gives CSVGGQGGYEQYF.

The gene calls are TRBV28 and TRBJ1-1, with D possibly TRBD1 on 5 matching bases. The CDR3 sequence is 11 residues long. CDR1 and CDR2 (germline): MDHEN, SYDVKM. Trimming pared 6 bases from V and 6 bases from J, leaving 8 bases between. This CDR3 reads CASRGDPEAFF. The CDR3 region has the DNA TGTGCCAGCAGGGGGGACCCTGAAGCTTTCTTT.

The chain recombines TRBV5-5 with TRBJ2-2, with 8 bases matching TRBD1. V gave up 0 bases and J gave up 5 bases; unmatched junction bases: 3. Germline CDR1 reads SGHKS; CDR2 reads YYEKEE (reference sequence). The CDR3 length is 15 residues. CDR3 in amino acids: CASSLGQGATGELFF. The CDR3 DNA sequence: TGTGCCAGCAGCTTGGGGCAGGGGGCGACCGGGGAGCTGTTTTTT. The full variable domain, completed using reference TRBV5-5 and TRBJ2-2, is DAGVTQSPTHLIKTRGQQVTLRCSPISGHKSVSWYQQVLGQGPQFIFQYYEKEERGRGNFPDRFSARQFPNYSSELNVNALLLGDSALYLCASSLGQGATGELFFGEGSRLTVL.

The CDR3 region is CASSEQPNTGELFF. CDR3 nucleotides: TGCGCCAGCAGCGAACAGCCGAACACCGGGGAGCTGTTTTTT. The chain employs TRBV5-1 and TRBJ2-2, with D unresolved. CDR1 SGHRS and CDR2 YFSETQ come from the germline V gene. The V end was cut by 4 bases, the J end by 0 bases, with 7 bases between. The CDR3 has 14 amino acids. Looking up the rest from reference TRBV5-1 and TRBJ2-2 gives the full variable domain: KAGVTQTPRYLIKTRGQQVTLSCSPISGHRSVSWYQQTPGQGLQFLFEYFSETQRNKGNFPGRFSGRQFSNSRSEMNVSTLELGDSALYLCASSEQPNTGELFFGEGSRLTVL.

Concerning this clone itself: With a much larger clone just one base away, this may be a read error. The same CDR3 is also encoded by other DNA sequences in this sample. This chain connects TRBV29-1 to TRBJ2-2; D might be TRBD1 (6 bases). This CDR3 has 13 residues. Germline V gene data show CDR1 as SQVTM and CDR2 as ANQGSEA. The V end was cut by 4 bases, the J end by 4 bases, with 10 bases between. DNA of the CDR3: TGCAGCGTTGCAGGGGTTGGCACCGGGGAGCTGTTTTTT. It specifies CSVAGVGTGELFF.

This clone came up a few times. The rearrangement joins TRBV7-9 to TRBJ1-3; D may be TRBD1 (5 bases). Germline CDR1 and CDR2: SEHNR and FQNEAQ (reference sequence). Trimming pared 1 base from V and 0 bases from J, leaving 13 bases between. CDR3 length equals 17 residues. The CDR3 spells CASSLVRGIDSGNTIYF. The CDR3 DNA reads TGTGCCAGCAGCTTAGTGCGGGGGATAGACTCTGGAAACACCATATATTTT.

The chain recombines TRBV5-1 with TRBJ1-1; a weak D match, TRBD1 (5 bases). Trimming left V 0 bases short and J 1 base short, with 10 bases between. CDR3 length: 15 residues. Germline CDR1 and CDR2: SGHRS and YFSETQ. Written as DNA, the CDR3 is TGCGCCAGCAGCTTGGTGTCAGGGCCGAACACTGAAGCTTTCTTT. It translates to CASSLVSGPNTEAFF.